This is a list of T cell receptor beta chains from one sample in a study of glioma-infiltrating T cells. TCRdb independently ran MiXCR on the multiplex PCR reads; one entry per CDR3 protein. In the table there are some 180,000 distinct CDR3 sequences, 32% of which are singletons. The sequencing input was glioma tissue, nonneoplastic brain tissue, or PBMCs (not recorded which). The source is a human donor with low-grade glioma or glioblastoma, undergoing nonglioma brain surgery, or in good health (not recorded which). The CDR3 runs from the conserved cysteine through the conserved F or W. A D gene is named only where the DNA matches it firmly. Rows may omit the clone size; those that give it use once, few, many or a size class.

>many|TRBD1|TRBV7-6|TRBJ2-3
CASSLRTGLWADTQYF
TGTGCCAGCAGCTTACGGACAGGGCTTTGGGCAGATACGCAGTATTTT
>once|TRBD2|TRBV6-2/TRBV6-3|TRBJ2-5
CASSYRGLEGVRSGGQETQYF
TGTGCCAGCAGTTACCGGGGACTAGAGGGAGTGCGATCGGGGGGCCAAGAGACCCAGTACTTC
>once|TRBD1|TRBV27|TRBJ2-7
CASSGQGGYEQYF
TGTGCCAGCAGTGGACAGGGGGGCTACGAGCAGTACTTC
>many|NA|TRBV6-1|TRBJ2-7
CASSEGDEQYF
TGTGCCAGCAGTGAAGGGGACGAGCAGTACTTC
>NA|NA|TRBV27|TRBJ2-7
CASSISPEPGYEQYF
TGTGCCAGCAGTATTTCCCCCGAACCTGGATACGAGCAGTACTTC
>NA|TRBD2|TRBV4-1|TRBJ2-6
CASSQPAGAGANILTF
TGCGCCAGCAGCCAACCAGCGGGAGCCGGGGCCAACATCCTGACTTTC
>many|NA|TRBV6-2/TRBV6-3|TRBJ2-5
CASSYRGGIETQYF
TGTGCCAGCAGTTACCGGGGCGGGATAGAGACCCAGTACTTC
>many|NA|TRBV27|TRBJ1-6
CASSLRTQGGPLHF
TGTGCCAGCAGTTTACGTACACAAGGGGGACCCCTCCACTTT
>many|TRBD2|TRBV10-2|TRBJ2-1
CASSAPGTNSYNEQFF
TGCGCCAGCAGTGCCCCCGGGACTAACTCCTACAATGAGCAGTTCTTC
>many|NA|TRBV6-1|TRBJ2-1
CASSPNTPNEQFF
TGTGCCAGCAGCCCTAATACACCCAATGAGCAGTTCTTC
>NA|NA|TRBV12-3/TRBV12-4|TRBJ2-3
CASSFIGTTQYF
TGTGCCAGCAGTTTTATCGGGACTACGCAGTATTTT
>many|TRBD1|TRBV25-1|TRBJ1-2
CASSDSKGADYGYTF
TGTGCCAGCAGTGATAGTAAGGGGGCGGACTATGGCTACACCTTC
>many|NA|TRBV7-9|TRBJ2-5
CASSLLPGYQETQYF
TGTGCCAGCAGCTTACTCCCGGGGTACCAAGAGACCCAGTACTTC
>many|NA|TRBV18|TRBJ2-5
CASSPPGTEETQYF
TGTGCCAGCTCACCACCTGGTACAGAAGAGACCCAGTACTTC
>many|NA|TRBV24-1|TRBJ2-7
CATGHGYEQYF
TGTGCCACCGGGCATGGGTACGAGCAGTACTTC
>once|TRBD1|TRBV10-3|TRBJ2-1
CAIIGDRGHRDEQFF
TGTGCCATCATCGGGGACAGGGGGCATCGGGATGAGCAGTTCTTC
>NA|TRBD1|TRBV27|TRBJ1-5
CASRGQGFNQPQHF
TGTGCCAGCAGGGGACAGGGATTCAATCAGCCCCAGCATTTT
>many|TRBD1|TRBV27|TRBJ1-6
CASSSEWGTGGAAYNSPLHF
TGTGCCAGCAGTTCCGAATGGGGGACAGGGGGCGCCGCCTATAATTCACCCCTCCACTTT
>many|TRBD2|TRBV15|TRBJ2-1
CATSTLSGSSYNEQFF
TGTGCCACCAGCACCCTTAGCGGGAGCTCCTACAATGAGCAGTTCTTC
>NA|TRBD1|TRBV6-2/TRBV6-3|TRBJ2-5
CASSGTGGQETQYF
TGTGCCAGCTCCGGGACAGGGGGGCAAGAGACCCAGTACTTC
>many|NA|TRBV7-8|TRBJ2-3
CASSLVIWAGPTDTQYF
TGTGCCAGCAGCTTAGTGATTTGGGCGGGACCCACAGATACGCAGTATTTT
>many|NA|TRBV24-1|TRBJ2-7
CATRGDDSYEQYF
TGTGCCACCAGGGGGGACGACTCCTACGAGCAGTACTTC
>few|NA|TRBV29-1|TRBJ2-7
CSVEGTSYEQYF
TGCAGCGTTGAGGGCACCTCCTACGAGCAGTACTTC
>once|NA|TRBV30|TRBJ2-5
CAWGGQIQETQYF
TGTGCCTGGGGAGGACAGATCCAAGAGACCCAGTACTTC
>many|NA|TRBV6-2/TRBV6-3|TRBJ2-3
CASRGEAYWAGTQYF
TGTGCCAGCAGGGGGGAGGCCTACTGGGCAGGTACGCAGTATTTT
>NA|NA|TRBV4-2|TRBJ2-1
CASSQDTGGSYNEQFF
TGTGCCAGCAGCCAAGATACTGGCGGCTCCTACAATGAGCAGTTCTTC
>NA|NA|TRBV12-3/TRBV12-4|TRBJ2-5
CASSRTTAQETQYF
TGTGCCAGCAGCCGGACGACAGCTCAAGAGACCCAGTACTTC
>many|NA|TRBV27|TRBJ2-7
CASSFGGGAYEQYF
TGTGCCAGCAGTTTCGGCGGGGGCGCTTACGAGCAGTACTTC
>many|NA|TRBV2|TRBJ2-6
CASSASSGANVLTF
TGTGCCAGCAGTGCCAGTTCTGGGGCCAACGTCCTGACTTTC
>few|NA|TRBV5-1|TRBJ2-3
CASSLDPGRTDTQYF
TGCGCCAGCAGCTTGGACCCAGGGAGGACAGATACGCAGTATTTT
>NA|NA|TRBV5-1|TRBJ2-1
CASIGLPSYNEQFF
TGCGCCAGCATTGGACTTCCGAGCTACAATGAGCAGTTCTTC
>many|NA|TRBV7-2|TRBJ1-2
CASSRGQTYGYTF
TGTGCCAGCAGCCGGGGACAAACCTATGGCTACACCTTC
>many|NA|TRBV6-1|TRBJ2-7
CASSLHQTVYEQYF
TGTGCCAGCAGCCTCCACCAGACAGTCTACGAGCAGTACTTC
>many|NA|TRBV27|TRBJ1-1
CASRVSGRAEAFF
TGTGCCAGCAGGGTCTCGGGACGGGCTGAAGCTTTCTTT
>many|NA|TRBV4-3|TRBJ2-3
CASSQDQGLGTDTQYF
TGCGCCAGCAGCCAAGATCAGGGGCTAGGCACAGATACGCAGTATTTT
>NA|TRBD2|TRBV15|TRBJ2-1
CATTRDSFGAGVRNEQFF
TGTGCCACCACCAGAGATTCCTTTGGAGCGGGAGTGCGGAATGAGCAGTTCTTC
>NA|TRBD1|TRBV27|TRBJ2-7
CAGSREGGFYEQYF
TGTGCCGGCAGTCGGGAAGGGGGCTTCTACGAGCAGTACTTC